The 14 T cell receptor beta chains listed next were all sequenced from one sample in a study of cytomegalovirus exposure and HLA in healthy donors. The PCR had 60 Vbeta and 13 Jbeta primers. The protocol was immunoSEQ multiplex PCR, while the TCRdb copy is restricted to in-frame clones and leaves out a portion. The data show 200,000 to 300,000 clones, with 80% to 90% seen just once and roughly 2% held by the top ten. The sample comprised PBMCs. These receptor sequences come from a woman aged 40 to 50 in good health and CMV-seropositive.

This chain links TRBV6-5 with TRBJ2-7; 9 bases fit TRBD2. Per the germline V gene, CDR1 is MNHEY and CDR2 is SVGAGI. With 7 bases clipped from V and 3 bases from J, the junction kept 4 bases outside the gene matches. The CDR3 length is 13 residues. Here the CDR3 DNA reads TGTGCCAGCATCCCAGCGGGGGGCTACGAGCAGTACTTC. Translated, it gives CASIPAGGYEQYF.

The chain employs TRBV2 and TRBJ2-5; 13 bases map to TRBD2. Judging by the DNA end, TRBJ2-7 fits better; the J call may be wrong. Germline-derived CDR1 and CDR2 are SNHLY and FYNNEI. This CDR3 comprises 15 residues. The CDR3 reads CASSEGLAGRGEQYF. The DNA for the CDR3 is TGTGCCAGCAGTGAGGGACTAGCGGGAAGGGGCGAGCAGTACTTC.

The V gene is TRBV19, the J gene TRBJ1-1; possibly TRBD1 for D (6 bases). The ends were cut back, 4 bases at V and 4 bases at J, with 13 bases in the middle. CDR3 size: 14 residues. CDR1 and CDR2 from the germline V gene are LNHDA and SQIVND (reference sequence). For the CDR3, the DNA is TGTGCCAGTAGTACCACAGGGCTTCGCACTGAAGCTTTCTTT. Its translation is CASSTTGLRTEAFF.

This clone was seen a single time. V and J are TRBV10-3 and TRBJ2-1, with a possible D match to TRBD2 (6 bases). The CDR3 sequence is 16 residues long. Trimming took 4 bases from V and 5 from J, leaving 18 bases between them. Germline V gene data show CDR1 as ENHRY and CDR2 as SYGVKD. DNA of the CDR3: TGTGCCATCAGTGGTGTGGGCGGGATCAGGGACAATGAGCAGTTCTTC. It yields the protein CAISGVGGIRDNEQFF.

This clone came up once. The rearrangement joins TRBV18 to TRBJ1-2; TRBD1 matches 7 bases. V shed 0 bases, J shed 2 bases, and the junction held 3 bases outside the gene matches. Looked up from germline, CDR1 is KGHSH and CDR2 is LQKENI. The CDR3 loop spans 15 amino acids. CDR3 region: CASSPPSRGNYGYTF. CDR3 bases: TGTGCCAGCTCACCACCGAGCAGGGGGAACTATGGCTACACCTTC.

V usage is TRBV6-1 and J usage is TRBJ1-1; no clear D gene. Trimming left V 4 bases short and J 1 base short, with 10 bases between. Germline lookup yields CDR1 MNHNS and CDR2 SASEGT. The CDR3 has 14 residues. The CDR3 is CASSVEVGNTEAFF. The CDR3 nucleotides read TGTGCCAGCAGTGTTGAGGTGGGGAACACTGAAGCTTTCTTT.

This clone is a singleton in its sample. The gene calls are TRBV27 and TRBJ2-2; 8 bases match TRBD1. The CDR3 spans 18 residues. Germline lookup yields CDR1 MNHEY and CDR2 SMNVEV (reference sequence). J lost 5 bases, V lost 3 bases, and 14 bases had no gene match. The CDR3 protein is CASSFLRGTGYGTGELFF. The CDR3 DNA is TGTGCCAGCAGTTTCCTTAGGGGGACAGGTTACGGTACCGGGGAGCTGTTTTTT.

This clone came up once. The chain couples TRBV2 to TRBJ2-1; D gene unclear. Germline V gives CDR1 SNHLY, CDR2 FYNNEI. V was shortened by 4 bases and J by 6 bases, with 10 bases between the two germline ends. The CDR3 runs 13 residues. CDR3 loop: CASSGFQVNEQFF. For the CDR3, the DNA is TGTGCCAGCAGTGGGTTCCAGGTCAATGAGCAGTTCTTC.

The chain employs TRBV27 and TRBJ1-2, with TRBD1 identical over 7 bases. CDR3 size: 15 residues. Germline V CDR1 and CDR2: MNHEY, SMNVEV (reference sequence). V shed 2 bases, J shed 8 bases, and the junction held 11 bases outside the gene matches. The CDR3 sequence is CASSLDYRGSIGYTF. Written as DNA, the CDR3 is TGTGCCAGCAGTTTAGACTACAGGGGCTCTATCGGCTACACCTTC.

This clone was seen a few times. The V and J genes are TRBV4-3 and TRBJ1-2, with D perhaps TRBD1 (6 bases). This CDR3 is built from 15 residues. Germline assignment: CDR1 LGHNA and CDR2 YSLEER. Trimming took off 1 base at V and 4 bases at J, with 13 bases between the two ends. CDR3 region: CASSQVDRSGYGYTF. In DNA, the CDR3 is TGCGCCAGCAGCCAAGTTGACAGGTCCGGCTATGGCTACACCTTC.

The chain has TRBV27 and TRBJ1-5; D remains ambiguous. The germline V gene has CDR1 MNHEY and CDR2 SMNVEV (reference sequence). CDR3 length: 14 residues. The ends were cut back, 5 bases at V and 1 base at J, with 9 bases in the middle. The CDR3 DNA sequence: TGTGCCAGCAGTAGTTCGCAGAGCAATCAGCCCCAGCATTTT. Residues: CASSSSQSNQPQHF.

The chain couples TRBV7-9 to TRBJ2-3, with 9 bases aligning to TRBD1. The CDR3 sequence is 15 residues long. V lost 5 bases to trimming and J lost 3 bases; unmatched junction nucleotides: 6. Germline lookup yields CDR1 SEHNR and CDR2 FQNEAQ (reference sequence). This CDR3 is CASSPTGGYTDTQYF. The DNA of the CDR3 is TGTGCCAGCAGCCCCACAGGGGGCTATACAGATACGCAGTATTTT.

The genes are TRBV6-4 and TRBJ2-1, with TRBD2 matching 8 bases. Germline CDR1 and CDR2: MRHNA and SNTAGT. CDR3 length equals 16 residues. J was trimmed by 10 bases and V by 1 base; bases with no gene match: 12. CDR3 nucleotides: TGTGCCAGCAGTGACTGGGGCCCAGCGGGAGCAGGGGAGCAGTTCTTC. Amino acids: CASSDWGPAGAGEQFF.

This chain uses TRBV4-2 with TRBJ2-7, with D tentatively TRBD2 (6 bases). CDR3 length: 15 amino acids. Trimming left V 0 bases short and J 3 bases short, with 12 bases between. Germline assignment: CDR1 LGHNA and CDR2 YNFKEQ. The CDR3 nucleotides read TGTGCCAGCAGCCAAGAATCTAGCGATGTCTACGAGCAGTACTTC. Translating it yields CASSQESSDVYEQYF.